These 15 T cell receptor beta chains came from one sample sequenced in a study of molecular identifiers for immune sequencing clone quantification. MiXCR, applied by TCRdb to the PCR reads, yields one record per CDR3 protein. The sample has 70,000 to 95,000 distinct CDR3 sequences, 15% to 20% seen once. Material for sequencing was naive CD8+ T cells from blood, with Jurkat cell RNA spiked in. Subset given: FACS-sorted CD8+CD4-CCR7+CD45RA+ naive T cells. These receptors were taken from a human donor in good health. Some libraries in this study had Jurkat cell RNA spiked in.

This chain joins TRBV20-1 and TRBJ2-1, with 12 bases that match TRBD2. CDR3 length equals 15 residues. Trimming cost V 4 bases and J 8 bases; bases outside gene matches: 9. The germline CDR1 and CDR2 sequences are DFQATT and SNEGSKA (reference sequence). The CDR3 bases are TGCAGTGCTACCCCTCTAGCGGGAGGGCTTGATGAGCAGTTCTTC. It translates to CSATPLAGGLDEQFF.

Many counts were recorded for this clonotype. V is TRBV6-5 and J is TRBJ2-1; D uncertain. The CDR3 consists of 15 residues. V shed 5 bases and J shed 5 bases, with 16 bases lying between them. Germline V gene lookup returns CDR1 MNHEY and CDR2 SVGAGI. This chain's CDR3 is CASSVFLSRNNEQFF. The DNA of the CDR3 is TGTGCCAGCAGTGTGTTTTTATCCAGAAACAATGAGCAGTTCTTC.

Ten or more counts support this clonotype. The rearrangement uses TRBV12-3 or TRBV12-4 and TRBJ2-3; D not certain. This CDR3 is built from 14 residues. V gave up 5 bases and J gave up 5 bases, with 14 bases separating them. The CDR3 nucleotides are TGTGCCAGCAGTCACAGCCGTTTTAGAGATACGCAGTATTTT. It is translated as CASSHSRFRDTQYF.

This clonotype was counted many times. The V gene is TRBV13, the J gene TRBJ2-2, with 8 bases lining up with TRBD2. Germline CDR1 and CDR2: PRHDT and FYEKMQ (reference sequence). Trimming removed 2 bases from V and 2 bases from J; junction bases left unmatched: 4. There are 16 residues in the CDR3. This CDR3 is CASSLSLAGNTGELFF. CDR3 nucleotide sequence: TGTGCCAGCAGCTTAAGCCTAGCGGGTAACACCGGGGAGCTGTTTTTT.

This clonotype was picked up many times. The chain has TRBV2 and TRBJ2-3, with 8 bases fitting TRBD2. The trim removed 2 bases at V and 2 bases at J, leaving 6 bases unmatched. CDR3 length equals 16 residues. CDR1 and CDR2 from the germline V gene are SNHLY and FYNNEI. This chain's CDR3 is CASSESSGSSTDTQYF. As DNA, the CDR3 is TGTGCCAGCAGTGAATCTAGCGGGTCCTCCACAGATACGCAGTATTTT.

About this clonotype itself: One base away lies a much larger clone, so this may be a sequencing read error. The V and J genes are TRBV20-1 and TRBJ2-1; TRBD2 matches 12 bases. The V segment lost 5 bases and the J segment 3 bases; nucleotides outside the gene matches: 8. The CDR3 spans 16 residues. The germline V gene has CDR1 DFQATT and CDR2 SNEGSKA (reference sequence). CDR3 nucleotide sequence: TGCAGTGCTCTATCCGGACTAGCGGGATTCTACAATGAGCAGTTCTTC. This gives the protein CSALSGLAGFYNEQFF.

The gene calls are TRBV28 and TRBJ1-1, with TRBD1 as a possible D gene (5 bases). Germline CDR1 reads MDHEN; CDR2 reads SYDVKM. V lost 6 bases to trimming and J lost 4 bases, with 9 bases between them. The CDR3 length is 12 residues. CDR3 protein: CASRMRGTEAFF. Written as DNA, the CDR3 is TGTGCCAGCAGGATGAGGGGCACTGAAGCTTTCTTT.

This chain links TRBV28 with TRBJ2-5; 8 bases match TRBD1. CDR1 is MDHEN, CDR2 SYDVKM, per germline. V was clipped by 5 bases and J by 4 bases; unmatched bases: 6. The CDR3 consists of 14 residues. The CDR3 coding sequence is TGTGCCAGCAGTCTACCTGACAGGGGAGAGACCCAGTACTTC. It specifies CASSLPDRGETQYF.

There are many counts of this clonotype. J is TRBJ2-2 and V is TRBV29-1, with 7 bases identical to TRBD2. CDR1 is SQVTM, CDR2 ANQGSEA, per germline. This CDR3 is built from 12 residues. V lost 7 bases to trimming and J lost 8 bases; unmatched junction nucleotides: 7. The CDR3 DNA follows: TGCAGCGCCTTCAGCGGGAAAGGGGAGCTGTTTTTT. This sequence encodes CSAFSGKGELFF.

This clonotype was picked up many times. The chain has TRBV20-1 and TRBJ1-1, with D possibly TRBD1 on 5 matching bases. Germline CDR1 DFQATT, CDR2 SNEGSKA (reference sequence). The CDR3 covers 12 residues. V lost 6 bases and J 4 bases, leaving 12 bases between the germline ends. As DNA, the CDR3 is TGCAGTGCCGGCGCGGGGGGCACTGAAGCTTTCTTT. This translates into CSAGAGGTEAFF.

This clonotype was counted between two and nine times. A much bigger clone sits one base away, suggesting this may be a read error. Here the CDR3 omits its conserved ending phenylalanine or tryptophan, so a read error is the likely source. The V gene is TRBV4-3, the J gene TRBJ1-1, with 7 bases that match TRBD1. This CDR3 is 15 amino acids long. The junction had 2 bases not matched to a gene; V was cut back by 0 bases and J by 1 base. Germline lookup yields CDR1 LGHNA and CDR2 YSLEER. The CDR3 loop is CASSQDRTGNTEAFL. The CDR3 nucleotides are TGCGCCAGCAGCCAAGATCGGACAGGGAACACTGAAGCTTTCCTT.

The genes are TRBV5-6 and TRBJ2-5; 9 bases are a match to TRBD1. Unmatched junction bases numbered 1, after V lost 0 bases and J lost 4 bases. This CDR3 spans 14 amino acids. CDR1 is SGHDT and CDR2 is YYEEEE in the germline V gene. CDR3 sequence: CASSLGTGVETQYF. In nucleotides, the CDR3 is TGTGCCAGCAGCTTGGGGACAGGGGTAGAGACCCAGTACTTC.

The chain has TRBV7-9 and TRBJ2-2, with 8 bases fitting TRBD1. The germline CDR1 and CDR2 sequences are SEHNR and FQNEAQ (reference sequence). J lost 1 base, V lost 5 bases, and 6 bases had no gene match. The CDR3 runs to 16 residues. CDR3 amino acids: CASSPRTGRNTGELFF. The DNA of the CDR3 is TGTGCCAGCAGCCCACGGACAGGGAGGAACACCGGGGAGCTGTTTTTT.

This clonotype was seen many times. This chain uses TRBV7-9 with TRBJ2-7; the match to TRBD2 covers 7 bases. Germline trimming cut 4 bases from V and 2 bases from J; bases unmatched to any gene: 5. Germline CDR1 reads SEHNR; CDR2 reads FQNEAQ (reference sequence). This CDR3 region has 14 residues. CDR3 nucleotides: TGTGCCAGCAGCTCCCCTCTAGCGGCCTACGAGCAGTACTTC. It translates to CASSSPLAAYEQYF.

This clonotype was detected many times. The chain couples TRBV28 to TRBJ2-7; perhaps TRBD2 as D (5 bases). Germline CDR1 reads MDHEN; CDR2 reads SYDVKM. The CDR3 contains 15 residues. The V and J ends lost 7 bases and 1 base respectively, with 17 bases between them. The CDR3 nucleotides read TGTGCCAGCACCCCGGTGGGCGGGCCGTCCTACGAGCAGTACTTC. Translating gives CASTPVGGPSYEQYF.